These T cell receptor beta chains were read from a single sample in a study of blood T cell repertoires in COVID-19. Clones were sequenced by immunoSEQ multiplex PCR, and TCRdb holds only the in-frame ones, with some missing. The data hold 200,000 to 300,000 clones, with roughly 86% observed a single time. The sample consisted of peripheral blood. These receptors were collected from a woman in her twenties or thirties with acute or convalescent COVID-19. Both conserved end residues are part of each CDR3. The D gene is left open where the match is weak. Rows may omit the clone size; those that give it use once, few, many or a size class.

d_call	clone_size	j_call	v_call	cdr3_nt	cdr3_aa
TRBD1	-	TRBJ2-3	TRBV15	TGTGCCACCAGCAGAGATAGAGGGGGCCCAGATACGCAGTATTTT	CATSRDRGGPDTQYF
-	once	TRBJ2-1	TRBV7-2	TGTGCCAGCAGTCTTCCTAGGGGCTACTACAATGAGCAGTTCTTC	CASSLPRGYYNEQFF
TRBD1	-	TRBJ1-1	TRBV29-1	TGCAGCGTCCGGGACAGGGAGAACACTGAAGCTTTCTTT	CSVRDRENTEAFF
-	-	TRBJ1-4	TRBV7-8	TGTGCCAGCAGCTTATTGGGCGGGGCTGAAAAACTGTTTTTT	CASSLLGGAEKLFF
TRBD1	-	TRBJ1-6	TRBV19	TGTGCCAGTAGTATTTACGGACAGGATAATTCACCCCTCCACTTT	CASSIYGQDNSPLHF
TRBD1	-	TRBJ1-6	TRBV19	TGTGCCAGTAAACCAGGGACAGTCGGTAATTCACCCCTCCACTTT	CASKPGTVGNSPLHF
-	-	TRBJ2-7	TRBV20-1	TGCAGTGCGTCCGAGGGCTACGAGCAGTACTTC	CSASEGYEQYF
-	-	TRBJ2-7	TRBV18	TGTGCCAGCTCATCATCCTACGAGCAGTACTTC	CASSSSYEQYF
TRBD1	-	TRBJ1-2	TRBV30	TGTGCCTGGAGTGCCACAGGGGGCTCGGGCTACACCTTC	CAWSATGGSGYTF
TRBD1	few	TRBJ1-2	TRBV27	TGTGCCAGCAGTTGGACAGGGAACTATGGCTACACCTTC	CASSWTGNYGYTF
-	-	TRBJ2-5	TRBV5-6	TGTGCCAGCAGCTTTGGACAGATTTACCAAGAGACCCAGTACTTC	CASSFGQIYQETQYF
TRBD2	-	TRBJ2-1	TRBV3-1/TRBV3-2	TGTGCCAGCAGCCAGTCTCTGGCGGGAGGGATCCAGTTCTTC	CASSQSLAGGIQFF
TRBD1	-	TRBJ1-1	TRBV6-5	TGTGCCAGCAGTCGACAGGGTGAAGCTTTCTTT	CASSRQGEAFF
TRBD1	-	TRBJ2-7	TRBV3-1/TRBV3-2	TGTGCCAGCAGCCGTACAGGGGGCACCTACGAGCAGTACTTC	CASSRTGGTYEQYF
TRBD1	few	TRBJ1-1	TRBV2	TGTGCCAGCAGTGAAGAGGCAGGGGGTCTGGGCACTGAAGCTTTCTTT	CASSEEAGGLGTEAFF
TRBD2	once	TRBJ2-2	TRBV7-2	TGTGCCAGCAGCCCCAGACTAGCGGGAGCGAGGACCGGGGAGCTGTTTTTT	CASSPRLAGARTGELFF
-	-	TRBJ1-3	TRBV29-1	TGCAGTGGTGCACAGAGCTCTGGAAACACCATATATTTT	CSGAQSSGNTIYF
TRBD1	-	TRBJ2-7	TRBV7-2	TGTGCCAGCAGCTTAGACAGGGGCTTCGGCGAGCAGTACTTC	CASSLDRGFGEQYF
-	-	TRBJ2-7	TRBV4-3	TGCGCCAGCAGCCAAGGTTACAGTCTTTCCTCCTACGAGCAGTACTTC	CASSQGYSLSSYEQYF
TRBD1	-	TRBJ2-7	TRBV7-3	TGTGCCAGCAGCCCTGACAGGGTTGGCGAGCAGTACTTC	CASSPDRVGEQYF
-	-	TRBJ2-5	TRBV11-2	TGTGCCAGCAGAGGGGATACAAAAGAGACCCAGTACTTC	CASRGDTKETQYF
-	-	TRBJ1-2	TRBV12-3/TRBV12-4	TGTGCCAGCACCATGGCAGGCTATGGCTACACCTTC	CASTMAGYGYTF
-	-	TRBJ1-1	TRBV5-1	TGCGCCAGCAGCCCGACACTGTACACTGAAGCTTTCTTT	CASSPTLYTEAFF
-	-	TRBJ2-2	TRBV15	TGTGCCACCAGCCCCGGGCGGGGCCTCCCCGGGGAGCTGTTTTTT	CATSPGRGLPGELFF
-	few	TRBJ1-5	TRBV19	TGTGCCAGTACCCAATGGAGGGGAATTAGCAATCAGCCCCAGCATTTT	CASTQWRGISNQPQHF
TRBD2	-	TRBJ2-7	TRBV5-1	TGCGCCAGCAGCTTGGCCGGGACTAGCGGGAACGAGCAGTACTTC	CASSLAGTSGNEQYF
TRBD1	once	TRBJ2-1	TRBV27	TGTGCCAGCAGTTTATATGGACAGGGGAGGATTTACAATGAGCAGTTCTTC	CASSLYGQGRIYNEQFF
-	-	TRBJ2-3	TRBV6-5	TGTGCCAGCCGAGGAGGCCCAGATACGCAGTATTTT	CASRGGPDTQYF
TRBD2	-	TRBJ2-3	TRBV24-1	TGTGCCACCAGTGACCCAAGGAGCGGGGGAAGAGATACGCAGTATTTT	CATSDPRSGGRDTQYF
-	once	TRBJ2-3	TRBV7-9	TGTGCCAGCAGCTTAGTAGCAGATACGCAGTATTTT	CASSLVADTQYF
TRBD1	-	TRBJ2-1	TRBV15	TGTGCCACCAGCACGACCCGAACGGGACAGGTTAATGAGCAGTTCTTC	CATSTTRTGQVNEQFF
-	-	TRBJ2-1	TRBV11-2	TGTGCCAGCAGCTTACAGGGTCGAGTAAATGAGCAGTTCTTC	CASSLQGRVNEQFF
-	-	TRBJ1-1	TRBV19	TGTGCCAGTAGCAGAGGAATGAACACTGAAGCTTTCTTT	CASSRGMNTEAFF
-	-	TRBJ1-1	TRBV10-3	TGTGCCATCAGTGCTACAGAAAAGAACACTGAAGCTTTCTTT	CAISATEKNTEAFF
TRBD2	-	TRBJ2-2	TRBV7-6	TGTGCCAGCAGCCGAGACGGGACTACGAACACCGGGGAGCTGTTTTTT	CASSRDGTTNTGELFF
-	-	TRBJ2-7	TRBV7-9	TGTGCCAGCAGCCGATGGGACATCAACTACGAGCAGTACTTC	CASSRWDINYEQYF
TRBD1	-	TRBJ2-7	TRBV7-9	TGTGCCAGCAGTCACCCTGGACAGGGTGGTTCCTACGAGCAGTACTTC	CASSHPGQGGSYEQYF
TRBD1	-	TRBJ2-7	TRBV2	TGTGCCAGCAGGGAACCGGGACAGTCCTACGAGCAGTACTTC	CASREPGQSYEQYF
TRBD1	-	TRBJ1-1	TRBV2	TGTGCCAGTCACAGGGGCTCCACTGAAGCTTTCTTT	CASHRGSTEAFF
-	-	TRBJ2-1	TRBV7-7	TGTGCCAGCAGCCCGAACCGGTGGGCCGGTGAGCAGTTCTTC	CASSPNRWAGEQFF
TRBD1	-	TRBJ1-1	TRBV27	TGTGCCAGCAGTACAAGGACAGGGCACACTGAAGCTTTCTTT	CASSTRTGHTEAFF